This is a list of T cell receptor beta chains from one sample in a study of cytomegalovirus exposure and HLA in healthy donors. TCRdb keeps only in-frame clones here, not all; method: immunoSEQ multiplex PCR. This table has roughly 200,000 clones, roughly three quarters appearing once. The sequencing sample was made of PBMCs. The receptors derive from a male donor in good health and CMV-seronegative. Both conserved end residues are part of each CDR3. Each record gives: D gene, clone size, V gene, J gene, CDR3 DNA, CDR3 protein. D genes are given only for firm matches. Size tells how often a clone was seen (once, few, many) or the class of an expanded clone, and some rows leave it out.

D gene: TRBD2
clone size: -
V gene: TRBV5-1
J gene: TRBJ2-1
CDR3 DNA: TGCGCCAGCAGCCCTAGCGGGGGGACCTACAATGAGCAGTTCTTC
CDR3 protein: CASSPSGGTYNEQFF

D gene: -
clone size: -
V gene: TRBV19
J gene: TRBJ1-6
CDR3 DNA: TGTGCCAGTAGTATGGCAGGGGATTCACCCCTCCACTTT
CDR3 protein: CASSMAGDSPLHF

D gene: -
clone size: -
V gene: TRBV27
J gene: TRBJ1-5
CDR3 DNA: TGTGCCAGCAGTCGTGGACTGGGCAATCAGCCCCAGCATTTT
CDR3 protein: CASSRGLGNQPQHF

D gene: -
clone size: -
V gene: TRBV2
J gene: TRBJ1-6
CDR3 DNA: TGTGCCAGCAGAGACGGGGGATATTCACCCCTCCACTTT
CDR3 protein: CASRDGGYSPLHF

D gene: -
clone size: -
V gene: TRBV6-5
J gene: TRBJ1-3
CDR3 DNA: TGTGCCAGCAGTCCTATCCGGGGAAACACCATATATTTT
CDR3 protein: CASSPIRGNTIYF

D gene: -
clone size: -
V gene: TRBV5-8
J gene: TRBJ1-5
CDR3 DNA: TGTGCCAGCAGCTTGGCGAATCGAAGGGGCCAGCCCCAGCATTTT
CDR3 protein: CASSLANRRGQPQHF

D gene: TRBD1
clone size: -
V gene: TRBV6-5
J gene: TRBJ1-1
CDR3 DNA: TGTGCCAGCACTACAGGGGGTGAAGCTTTCTTT
CDR3 protein: CASTTGGEAFF

D gene: TRBD2
clone size: -
V gene: TRBV6-1
J gene: TRBJ2-1
CDR3 DNA: TGTGCCAGCAGTGACGCGGGAGGGGTAGATGAGCAGTTCTTC
CDR3 protein: CASSDAGGVDEQFF

D gene: TRBD1
clone size: -
V gene: TRBV30
J gene: TRBJ2-7
CDR3 DNA: TGTGCCTGGAAGGGGGCAGGGGCCTTCTCCTACGAGCAGTACTTC
CDR3 protein: CAWKGAGAFSYEQYF

D gene: TRBD2
clone size: few
V gene: TRBV4-2
J gene: TRBJ2-7
CDR3 DNA: TGTGCCAGCAGCCAAGGGGGCGGGAGTGTCTACGAGCAGTACTTC
CDR3 protein: CASSQGGGSVYEQYF